The 2 T cell receptor beta chains presented below share a single source sample, sequenced in a study of blood T cell repertoires in COVID-19. The repertoire was sequenced with immunoSEQ multiplex PCR; TCRdb's copy has only in-frame clones and lacks some. In the table there are around 94,000 clones, 80% to 95% of which are singletons. The sequencing input was peripheral blood. These receptors originate from a woman aged 45-65 years with COVID-19, enrolled during active disease.

The chain couples TRBV19 to TRBJ1-4; 8 bases align to TRBD1. The germline V gene has CDR1 LNHDA and CDR2 SQIVND (reference sequence). The junction had 15 bases not matched to a gene; V was cut back by 5 bases and J by 7 bases. CDR3 length: 17 residues. CDR3 residues: CASSFTSGGELGEKLFF. For the CDR3, the DNA is TGTGCCAGTAGTTTTACTTCAGGGGGCGAATTAGGTGAAAAACTGTTTTTT.

The chain employs TRBV28 and TRBJ1-2; the D is unclear. The CDR3 is 13 residues long. Germline CDR1 is MDHEN and CDR2 is SYDVKM. Trimming left V 4 bases short and J 5 bases short, with 11 bases between. Here the CDR3 DNA reads TGTGCCAGCAGTTGGAACAGCCTGTATGGCTACACCTTC. Translation: CASSWNSLYGYTF.